This T cell receptor beta chain appears in the sequencing data of a study of T cells expressing NK-cell markers. Turning to the study itself: The study drew TCR beta repertoires from sorted CD3+CD56+NKG2C+, CD3+CD56+NKG2C- and CD3+CD56-NKG2C+ T cells. Seven of the eight sequenced donors were HCMV-seropositive; one was seronegative.

TCRdb re-called the 5' RACE reads, yielding one record per CDR3 amino acid sequence without DNA. Its table records about 370,000 distinct CDR3 sequences. The sample consisted of blood T cells: a sorted CD56 or NKG2C T cell subset, CD4+ or CD8+ T cells, or bulk PBMC T cells (not recorded which). The source is a woman aged 45 to 65 in good health.

CDR3 loop: CATGSRSFAGELFF. The chain is built from TRBV24-1 and TRBJ2-2; the TCRdb call, TRBD2, lacks DNA for checking. This CDR3 contains 14 residues. In germline, CDR1 is KGHDR, CDR2 SFDVKD.